Listed below are T cell receptor beta chains from one sample, sequenced in a study of cytomegalovirus exposure and HLA in healthy donors. Generated by immunoSEQ multiplex PCR, the TCRdb table keeps only in-frame clones and is missing some. This sample has roughly 35,000 clones, with roughly 50% found just once. The material sequenced was PBMCs. All receptors come from a woman aged 40 to 49 in good health and CMV-seropositive. The CDR3 runs from the conserved cysteine through the conserved F or W. The D gene is left open where the match is weak. Some rows have no size entry. The others give once, few or many, or a class for an expanded clone.

V,D,size,J,DNA,CDR3
TRBV4-3,NA,NA,TRBJ1-2,TGCGCCAGCAGCCAAGTCCGCGGGGGAGGACTCGGCTACACCTTC,CASSQVRGGGLGYTF
TRBV20-1,NA,NA,TRBJ2-3,TGCAGTGCCCTTGGACTGTCGACGCAGTATTTT,CSALGLSTQYF
TRBV5-5,NA,NA,TRBJ1-6,TGTGCCAGCAGCTCCGGACAGCCTCAGGAAGATTCACCCCTCCACTTT,CASSSGQPQEDSPLHF
TRBV28,NA,NA,TRBJ1-5,TGTGCCAGTCCCATGAGGGCAGGGGCAAGGAATCAGCCCCAGCATTTT,CASPMRAGARNQPQHF
TRBV25-1,NA,few,TRBJ1-2,TGTGCCAGCAGTGGGCAGGGCTATGGCTACACCTTC,CASSGQGYGYTF
TRBV5-1,NA,few,TRBJ2-5,TGCGCCAGCAGCTTGGAGGGGGAGACCCAGTACTTC,CASSLEGETQYF
TRBV14,TRBD2,few,TRBJ2-5,TGTGCCAGCAGCCGACCGGGACTAATTGTCGAGACCCAGTACTTC,CASSRPGLIVETQYF
TRBV15,TRBD1,NA,TRBJ1-6,TGTGCCACCAGCAGCCGACAGGGAGGTTCACCCCTCCACTTT,CATSSRQGGSPLHF
TRBV7-2,NA,NA,TRBJ1-1,TGTGCCAGCAGCTTAGTCCGCGGGAACACTGAAGCTTTCTTT,CASSLVRGNTEAFF
TRBV11-2,TRBD1,NA,TRBJ1-2,TGTGCCAGCAGCCCGGGTCAGGGGGGCTATGGCTACACCTTC,CASSPGQGGYGYTF
TRBV28,NA,NA,TRBJ2-2,TGTGCCAGCAGCTCCCCAACAGGGGCGGGGACCGGGGAGCTGTTTTTT,CASSSPTGAGTGELFF
TRBV27,NA,NA,TRBJ1-5,TGTGCCAGCGGAAGGGACACCTCTGGATATCAGCATTTT,CASGRDTSGYQHF
TRBV4-1,NA,few,TRBJ1-2,TGCGCCAGCAGCCAAACAGGAGGGTACTATGGCTACACCTTC,CASSQTGGYYGYTF
TRBV6-1,NA,once,TRBJ1-1,TGTGCCAGCAGTGAAGGAGCTGGACACTCTGTCGACACTGAAGCTTTCTTT,CASSEGAGHSVDTEAFF
TRBV7-2,NA,NA,TRBJ2-4,TGTGCCAGCAGCGACACGACTAACGGAGACATTCAGTACTTC,CASSDTTNGDIQYF
TRBV5-1,NA,NA,TRBJ2-7,TGCGCCAGCAGCTTGGTTCGTAATGAGCAGTACTTC,CASSLVRNEQYF
TRBV6-5,NA,NA,TRBJ2-3,TGTGCCAGCAGTGCCAGGGGGAGGACAGATACGCAGTATTTT,CASSARGRTDTQYF